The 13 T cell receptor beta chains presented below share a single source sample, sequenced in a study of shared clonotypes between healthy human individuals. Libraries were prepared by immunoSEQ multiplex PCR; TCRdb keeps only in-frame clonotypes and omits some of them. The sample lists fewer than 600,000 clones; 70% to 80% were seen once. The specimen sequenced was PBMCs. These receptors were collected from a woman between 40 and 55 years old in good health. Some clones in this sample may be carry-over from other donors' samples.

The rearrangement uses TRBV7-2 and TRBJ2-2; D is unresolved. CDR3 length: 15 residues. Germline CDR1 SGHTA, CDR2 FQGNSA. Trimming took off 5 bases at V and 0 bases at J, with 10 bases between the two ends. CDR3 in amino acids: CASSQRATNTGELFF. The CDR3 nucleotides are TGTGCCAGCAGCCAAAGAGCGACGAACACCGGGGAGCTGTTTTTT.

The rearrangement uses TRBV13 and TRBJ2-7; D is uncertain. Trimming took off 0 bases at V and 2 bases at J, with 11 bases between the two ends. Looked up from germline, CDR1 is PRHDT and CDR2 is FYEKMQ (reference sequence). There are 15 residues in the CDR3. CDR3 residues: CASSLGSTYAYEQYF. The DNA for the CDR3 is TGTGCCAGCAGCTTAGGGAGCACCTATGCCTACGAGCAGTACTTC.

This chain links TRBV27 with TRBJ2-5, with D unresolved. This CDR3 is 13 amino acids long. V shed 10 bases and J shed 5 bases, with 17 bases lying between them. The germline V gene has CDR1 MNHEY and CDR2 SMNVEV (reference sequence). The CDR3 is CATAAPSRETQYF. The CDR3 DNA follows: TGTGCCACCGCGGCCCCGTCAAGGGAGACCCAGTACTTC.

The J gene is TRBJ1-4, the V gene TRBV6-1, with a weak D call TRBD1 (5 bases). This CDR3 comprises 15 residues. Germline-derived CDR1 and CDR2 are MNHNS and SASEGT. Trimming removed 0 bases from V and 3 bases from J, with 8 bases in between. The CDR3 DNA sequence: TGTGCCAGCAGTGAAGCGGGGGGGTCTAATGAAAAACTGTTTTTT. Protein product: CASSEAGGSNEKLFF.

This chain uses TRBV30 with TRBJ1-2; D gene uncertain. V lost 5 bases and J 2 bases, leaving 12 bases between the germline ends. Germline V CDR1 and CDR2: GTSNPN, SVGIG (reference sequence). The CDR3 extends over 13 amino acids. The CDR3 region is CAWFKGSNYGYTF. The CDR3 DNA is TGTGCCTGGTTTAAGGGTAGCAACTATGGCTACACCTTC.

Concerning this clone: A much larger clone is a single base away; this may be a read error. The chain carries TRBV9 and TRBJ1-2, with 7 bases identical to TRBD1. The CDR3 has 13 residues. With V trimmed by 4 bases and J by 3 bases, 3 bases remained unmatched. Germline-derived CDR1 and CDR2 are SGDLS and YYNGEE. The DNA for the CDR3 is TGTGCCAGCAGCCCAGGGACAGACTATGGCTACACCTTC. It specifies CASSPGTDYGYTF.

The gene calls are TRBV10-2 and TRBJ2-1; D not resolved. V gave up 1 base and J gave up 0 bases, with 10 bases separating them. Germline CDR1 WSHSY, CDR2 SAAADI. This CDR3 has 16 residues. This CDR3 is CASSEWDRSSYNEQFF. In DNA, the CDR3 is TGCGCCAGCAGTGAGTGGGATAGGAGCTCCTACAATGAGCAGTTCTTC.

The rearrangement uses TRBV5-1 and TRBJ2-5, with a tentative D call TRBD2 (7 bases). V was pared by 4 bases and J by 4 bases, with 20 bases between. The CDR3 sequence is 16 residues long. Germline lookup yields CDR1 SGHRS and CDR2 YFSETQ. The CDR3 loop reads CASSPAGAGVTETQYF. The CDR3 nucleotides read TGCGCCAGCAGCCCGGCGGGGGCGGGAGTAACAGAGACCCAGTACTTC.

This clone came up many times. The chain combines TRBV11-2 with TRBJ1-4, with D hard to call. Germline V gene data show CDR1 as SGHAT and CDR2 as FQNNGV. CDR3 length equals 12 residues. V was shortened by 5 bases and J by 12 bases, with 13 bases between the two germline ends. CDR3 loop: CASSLVYEELFF. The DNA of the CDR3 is TGTGCCAGCAGCCTAGTTTACGAAGAACTGTTTTTT.

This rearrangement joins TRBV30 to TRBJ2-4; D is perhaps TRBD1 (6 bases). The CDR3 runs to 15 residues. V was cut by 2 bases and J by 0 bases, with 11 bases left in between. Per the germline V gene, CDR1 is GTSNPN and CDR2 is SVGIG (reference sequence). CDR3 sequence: CAWSFTGLAKNIQYF. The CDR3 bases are TGTGCCTGGAGTTTCACAGGGCTAGCCAAAAACATTCAGTACTTC. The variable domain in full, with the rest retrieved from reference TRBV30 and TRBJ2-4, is SQTIHQWPATLVQPVGSPLSLECTVEGTSNPNLYWYRQAAGRGLQLLFYSVGIGQISSEVPQNLSASRPQDRQFILSSKKLLLSDSGFYLCAWSFTGLAKNIQYFGAGTRLSVL.

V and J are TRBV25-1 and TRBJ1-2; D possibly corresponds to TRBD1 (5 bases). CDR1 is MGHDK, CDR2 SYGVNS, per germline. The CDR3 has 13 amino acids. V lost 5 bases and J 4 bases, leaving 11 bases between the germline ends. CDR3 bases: TGTGCCAGCAGTCATACAGGTCTCTATGGCTACACCTTC. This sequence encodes CASSHTGLYGYTF.

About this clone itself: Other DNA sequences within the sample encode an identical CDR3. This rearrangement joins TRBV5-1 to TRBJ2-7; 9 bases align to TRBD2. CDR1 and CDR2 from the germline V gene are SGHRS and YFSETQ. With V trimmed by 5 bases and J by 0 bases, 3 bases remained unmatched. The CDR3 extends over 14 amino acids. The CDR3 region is CASSLAGDSYEQYF. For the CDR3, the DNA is TGCGCCAGCAGTTTAGCGGGAGACTCCTACGAGCAGTACTTC.

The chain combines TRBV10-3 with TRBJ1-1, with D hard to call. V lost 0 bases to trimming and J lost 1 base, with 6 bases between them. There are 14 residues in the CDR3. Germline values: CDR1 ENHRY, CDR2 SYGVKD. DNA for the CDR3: TGTGCCATCAGTGAGTCGGTAGCGAACACTGAAGCTTTCTTT. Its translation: CAISESVANTEAFF.